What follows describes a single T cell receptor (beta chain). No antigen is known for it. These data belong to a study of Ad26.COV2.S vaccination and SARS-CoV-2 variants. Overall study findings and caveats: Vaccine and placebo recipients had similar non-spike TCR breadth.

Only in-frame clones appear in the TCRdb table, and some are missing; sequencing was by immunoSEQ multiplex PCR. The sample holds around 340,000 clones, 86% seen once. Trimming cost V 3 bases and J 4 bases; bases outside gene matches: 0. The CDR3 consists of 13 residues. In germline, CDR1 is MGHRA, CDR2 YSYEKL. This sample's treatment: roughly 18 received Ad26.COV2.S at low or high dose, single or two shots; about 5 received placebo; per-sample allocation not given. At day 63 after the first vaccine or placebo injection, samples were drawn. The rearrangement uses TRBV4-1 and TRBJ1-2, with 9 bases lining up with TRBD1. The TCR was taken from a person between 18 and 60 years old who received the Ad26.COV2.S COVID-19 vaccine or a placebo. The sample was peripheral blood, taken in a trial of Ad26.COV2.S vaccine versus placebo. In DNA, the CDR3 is TGCGCCAGCAGCCAGGACAGGGGCTATGGCTACACCTTC. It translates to CASSQDRGYGYTF.